The 23 T cell receptor beta chains below were found in one sample sequenced in a study of T-cell reconstitution after alpha-beta-depleted transplantation in children. The TCRbeta library was prepared with unique molecular identifiers. TCRdb reanalysed the PCR reads using MiXCR and keeps one entry per CDR3 protein. Among almost 250,000 distinct CDR3 sequences listed, more than 20% were seen once. Specimen: PBMCs, collected before TCRalphabeta/CD19-depleted stem cell transplant. The receptor source for this set is a girl aged 2 to 9 with Fanconi anemia, due to receive a stem cell transplant.

The chain links TRBV20-1 to TRBJ2-7; the D is unclear. Germline V gene sequence: CDR1 DFQATT, CDR2 SNEGSKA (reference sequence). CDR3 length equals 15 residues. Between the trimmed V and J ends, which lost 0 bases and 0 bases, there was a span of 12 bases. For the CDR3, the DNA is TGCAGTGCTAGAGATCGCCAGAAGTTCTCCTACGAGCAGTACTTC. Amino acids: CSARDRQKFSYEQYF.

At least ten counts were recorded for this clonotype. The chain couples TRBV4-2 to TRBJ2-7; no definite D call. Looked up from germline, CDR1 is LGHNA and CDR2 is YNFKEQ. V dropped 2 bases and J dropped 1 base, with 6 bases sitting between them. There are 13 residues in the CDR3. The CDR3 bases are TGTGCCAGCAGCCAACCCGGATCCTACGAGCAGTACTTC. It is translated as CASSQPGSYEQYF.

The J gene is TRBJ2-1, the V gene TRBV29-1, with 8 bases aligning to TRBD1. CDR1 is SQVTM, CDR2 ANQGSEA, per germline. The CDR3 is 14 amino acids. With V trimmed by 6 bases and J by 3 bases, 7 bases remained unmatched. CDR3 protein: CSVLGQGVYNEQFF. The CDR3 nucleotides are TGCAGCGTCCTAGGACAGGGCGTCTACAATGAGCAGTTCTTC.

This clonotype was picked up many times. V and J are TRBV20-1 and TRBJ2-1, with 7 bases fitting TRBD1. V was clipped by 7 bases and J by 12 bases; unmatched bases: 15. The CDR3 runs 13 residues. Germline V gene data show CDR1 as DFQATT and CDR2 as SNEGSKA (reference sequence). CDR3 protein: CSVHQGVSLGQFF. The CDR3 region has the DNA TGCAGTGTTCACCAGGGGGTCAGTTTAGGGCAGTTCTTC.

This clonotype was counted ten times or more. J is TRBJ2-3 and V is TRBV5-5; D gene uncertain. There are 14 residues in the CDR3. The V end was cut by 2 bases, the J end by 1 base, with 8 bases between. Germline V gene data show CDR1 as SGHKS and CDR2 as YYEKEE (reference sequence). The CDR3 sequence: CASSLGRGTDTQYF. The CDR3 DNA reads TGTGCCAGCAGCTTAGGTAGGGGCACAGATACGCAGTATTTT.

This chain joins TRBV20-1 and TRBJ2-1, with TRBD2 matching over 14 bases. Germline V gene data show CDR1 as DFQATT and CDR2 as SNEGSKA (reference sequence). There are 17 residues in the CDR3. V lost 6 bases to trimming and J lost 7 bases; unmatched junction nucleotides: 14. CDR3 in DNA: TGCAGTGCCACAGGGACTAGCGGGAGAGCCGGGGCAAATGAGCAGTTCTTC. It encodes CSATGTSGRAGANEQFF.

This clonotype was recorded many times. V is TRBV9 and J is TRBJ2-1; 10 bases fit TRBD2. J gave up 7 bases and V 4 bases, and 5 bases lay outside the gene matches. CDR1 is SGDLS and CDR2 is YYNGEE in the germline V gene. CDR3 length: 14 residues. The CDR3 DNA reads as TGTGCCAGCAGCTTCAGCGGGGGGGCGAATGAGCAGTTCTTC. This encodes CASSFSGGANEQFF.

In its sample, this clonotype was seen many times. The chain employs TRBV20-1 and TRBJ2-7; D is tentatively TRBD1 or TRBD2 (5 bases each). CDR3 length: 14 residues. The germline CDR1 and CDR2 sequences are DFQATT and SNEGSKA (reference sequence). Trimming took 4 bases from V and 9 from J, leaving 22 bases between them. The CDR3, as DNA: TGCAGTGCTACGCAACTACAGGCTGTGGGGGTGCAGTACTTC. Encoded protein: CSATQLQAVGVQYF.

This clonotype was seen many times. This CDR3 is CASIRRQGVAEAFF. The CDR3 DNA reads TGTGCCAGCATTCGGCGACAGGGTGTCGCTGAAGCTTTCTTT. V is TRBV6-1 and J is TRBJ1-1, with TRBD1 matching 7 bases. The J segment lost 6 bases and the V segment lost 7 bases, leaving 11 bases of the junction unmatched. Germline CDR1 reads MNHNS; CDR2 reads SASEGT. This CDR3 region has 14 residues.

This clonotype showed up many times. The chain joins TRBV29-1 to TRBJ2-7, with D maybe TRBD2 (5 bases). With 4 bases removed from V and 6 bases from J, the gap between germline ends came to 16 bases. Germline CDR1 reads SQVTM; CDR2 reads ANQGSEA. The CDR3 contains 13 residues. CDR3 loop: CSVGPQGSGEQYF. The CDR3 nucleotides read TGCAGCGTTGGCCCGCAAGGGAGCGGCGAGCAGTACTTC.

The chain has TRBV20-1 and TRBJ1-1; D possibly corresponds to TRBD1 (5 bases). The V gene's germline CDR1 is DFQATT and CDR2 SNEGSKA (reference sequence). Deletions cut 3 bases from V and 3 bases from J, with 17 bases between. This CDR3 region has 15 residues. CDR3 bases: TGCAGTGCTAGCCCCTGGCAGGGTATGGACACTGAAGCTTTCTTT. Amino acids: CSASPWQGMDTEAFF.

This rearrangement joins TRBV29-1 to TRBJ2-7; 8 bases are shared with TRBD2. This CDR3 spans 13 amino acids. V dropped 7 bases and J dropped 3; count of bases not matched to a gene: 8. The germline gives CDR1 SQVTM, CDR2 ANQGSEA. The CDR3 region is CSGGRSGSYEQYF. In DNA, the CDR3 is TGCAGCGGTGGGCGAAGCGGGAGCTACGAGCAGTACTTC.

This sequence joins TRBV29-1 and TRBJ2-7, with D perhaps TRBD2 (5 bases). V was pared by 4 bases and J by 0 bases, with 13 bases between. The CDR3 is 14 amino acids. CDR1 SQVTM and CDR2 ANQGSEA come from the germline V gene. The CDR3 region has the DNA TGCAGCGTTGTCGGGGAGACCTACTCCTACGAGCAGTACTTC. This gives the protein CSVVGETYSYEQYF.

The V gene is TRBV6-5, the J gene TRBJ2-7, with D possibly matching TRBD2 (6 bases). Trimming removed 9 bases at V and 5 bases at J, with 17 bases between. Per the germline V gene, CDR1 is MNHEY and CDR2 is SVGAGI. This CDR3 spans 13 amino acids. As DNA, the CDR3 is TGTGCCAGTTGGAGGGCCCCGTCCGACGAGCAGTACTTC. Translation gives CASWRAPSDEQYF.

This chain links TRBV29-1 with TRBJ2-7, with unresolved D. Germline values: CDR1 SQVTM, CDR2 ANQGSEA. This CDR3 contains 11 residues. Trimming pared 5 bases from V and 4 bases from J, leaving 9 bases between. CDR3 DNA sequence: TGCAGCGTTTACGGGCCTTACGAGCAGTACTTC. It yields the protein CSVYGPYEQYF.

This clonotype was seen many times. The V call is TRBV11-2, the J call TRBJ2-7; 11 positions agree with TRBD2. V dropped 5 bases and J dropped 2; count of bases not matched to a gene: 5. Germline assignment: CDR1 SGHAT and CDR2 FQNNGV. The CDR3 covers 15 residues. In DNA, the CDR3 is TGTGCCAGCAGCCCAACTAGCGGGAGCCCCTACGAGCAGTACTTC. Translated: CASSPTSGSPYEQYF.

This CDR3 is CASSQGTSGNEQFF. CDR3 sequence (DNA): TGTGCCAGCAGTCAAGGGACTAGCGGGAATGAGCAGTTCTTC. V gene TRBV27 combines with J gene TRBJ2-1, with 12 nucleotides matching TRBD2. Germline V gives CDR1 MNHEY, CDR2 SMNVEV (reference sequence). The V segment lost 5 bases and the J segment 7 bases; nucleotides outside the gene matches: 3. This CDR3 has 14 residues.

In its sample, this clonotype was seen many times. The genes are TRBV20-1 and TRBJ2-3; 10 nucleotides align to TRBD2. CDR3 size: 14 residues. With V trimmed by 4 bases and J by 1 base, 2 bases remained unmatched. Looked up from germline, CDR1 is DFQATT and CDR2 is SNEGSKA (reference sequence). The chain's CDR3 is CSATTSGGTDTQYF. The DNA for the CDR3 is TGCAGTGCTACAACTAGCGGGGGCACAGATACGCAGTATTTT.

V is TRBV20-1 and J is TRBJ2-1; the D is unclear. The length of the CDR3 is 17 residues. In germline, CDR1 is DFQATT, CDR2 SNEGSKA (reference sequence). V was trimmed by 5 bases and J by 0 bases, leaving 20 bases between them. In nucleotides, the CDR3 is TGCAGTGCTGTGTCGAGCGAAGGCGCAAGCTCCTACAATGAGCAGTTCTTC. The encoded protein is CSAVSSEGASSYNEQFF.

The chain joins TRBV28 to TRBJ2-5; 8 positions match TRBD1. Germline loops: CDR1 MDHEN, CDR2 SYDVKM. J was trimmed by 0 bases and V by 3 bases; bases with no gene match: 0. This CDR3 has 14 residues. The CDR3 region has the DNA TGTGCCAGCAGTTTGGACAGGGACCAAGAGACCCAGTACTTC. Protein sequence: CASSLDRDQETQYF. Combining the CDR3 with reference TRBV28 and TRBJ2-5 gives the whole variable domain DVKVTQSSRYLVKRTGEKVFLECVQDMDHENMFWYRQDPGLGLRLIYFSYDVKMKEKGDIPEGYSVSREKKERFSLILESASTNQTSMYLCASSLDRDQETQYFGPGTRLLVL.

V is TRBV6-5 and J is TRBJ2-1; 11 bases map to TRBD2. CDR1 and CDR2 from the germline V gene are MNHEY and SVGAGI. The V gene end was trimmed by 2 bases and the J gene end by 5 bases; junction bases not matched to a gene: 2. This CDR3 comprises 15 residues. CDR3 DNA: TGTGCCAGCAGTTACGTGGGACTAGCGGACAATGAGCAGTTCTTC. Translation gives CASSYVGLADNEQFF.

The chain recombines TRBV10-3 with TRBJ1-5, with 8 bases lining up with TRBD1. Germline CDR1 ENHRY, CDR2 SYGVKD. The CDR3 is 15 residues long. V trimming: 3 bases; J trimming: 4 bases; junction bases outside the gene matches: 5. The CDR3, as DNA: TGTGCCATCAGTGACCCGACAGGGGAAAATCAGCCCCAGCATTTT. Translation gives CAISDPTGENQPQHF.

This clonotype was detected many times. The chain couples TRBV28 to TRBJ2-7; D is possibly TRBD2 (8 bases). CDR1 is MDHEN and CDR2 is SYDVKM in the germline V gene. The germline V and J ends were trimmed by 2 bases and 2 bases, with 25 bases remaining between them. There are 19 residues in the CDR3. The CDR3 DNA reads TGTGCCAGCAGTTTAAGGGGGCTGATCATAGCGGGGCGAACCTACGAGCAGTACTTC. Encoded protein: CASSLRGLIIAGRTYEQYF.